This entry concerns a single TCR beta chain. Antigen unknown. The data were taken from a study of OX40 agonist ivuxolimab in advanced cancers. Study summary: People who had prior anti-PD-1, anti-PD-L1 or anti-CTLA-4 therapy could take part, and about 40% had some. Findings and caveats of the study: CD8+ T cells averaged more expanded clones than CD4+.

Germline V gene lookup returns CDR1 SGHRS and CDR2 YFSETQ. V lost 4 bases and J lost 3, with 11 bases in between. The CDR3 has 13 amino acids. The method was immunoSEQ multiplex PCR; TCRdb's version includes in-frame clones alone and lacks a portion of them. The table shows over 65,000 clones, with about 90% occurring only once. The chain carries TRBV5-1 and TRBJ2-7; tentatively, D is TRBD1 (6 bases). The sample in question was CD4+ or CD8+ T cells sorted from blood, obtained in a trial of the OX40 agonist ivuxolimab. The sequence derives from an adult with an advanced solid tumor such as melanoma, head and neck, liver or kidney cancer. The CDR3 here is CASSKGVDYEQYF. CDR3 DNA: TGCGCCAGCAGCAAGGGGGTGGACTACGAGCAGTACTTC.